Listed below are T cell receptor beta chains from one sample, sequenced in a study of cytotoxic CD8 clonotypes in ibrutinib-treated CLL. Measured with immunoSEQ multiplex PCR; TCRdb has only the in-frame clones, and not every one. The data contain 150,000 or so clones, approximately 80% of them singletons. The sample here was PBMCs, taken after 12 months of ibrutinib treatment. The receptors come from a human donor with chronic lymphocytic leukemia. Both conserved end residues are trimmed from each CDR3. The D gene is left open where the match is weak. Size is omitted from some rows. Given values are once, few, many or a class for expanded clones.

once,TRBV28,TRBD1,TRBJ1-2,ASSLRQGWYGYT
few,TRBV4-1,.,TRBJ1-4,ASSQGRWEKLF
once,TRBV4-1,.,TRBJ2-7,ASSQRGGSEVQY
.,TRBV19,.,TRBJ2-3,ASSKASATDTQY
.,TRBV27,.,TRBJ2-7,ASRSEPRSSYEQY
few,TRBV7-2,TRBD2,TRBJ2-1,ASSLVTSGQF
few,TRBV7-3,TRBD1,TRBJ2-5,ASSRTGTNQETQY
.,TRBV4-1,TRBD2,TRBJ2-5,ASSQATSGAPWETQY
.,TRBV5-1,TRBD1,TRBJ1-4,ASSLMTGGSEKLF
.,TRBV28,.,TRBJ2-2,ASSLTGENTGELF
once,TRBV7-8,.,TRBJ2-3,ASSFLNLATDTQY
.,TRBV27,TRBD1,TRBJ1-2,ASSSRGGYGYT
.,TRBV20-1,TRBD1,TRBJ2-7,SASQGDEQY
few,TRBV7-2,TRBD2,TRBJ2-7,ASSRLAGGSYEQY
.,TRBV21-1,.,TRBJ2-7,ASSKVRGAKGENYEQY
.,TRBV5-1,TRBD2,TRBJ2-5,ASSLLGLAGALETQY
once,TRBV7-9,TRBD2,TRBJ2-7,ASSPLAGEHQYEQY
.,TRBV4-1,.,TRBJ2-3,ASSRSGPGYTDTQY
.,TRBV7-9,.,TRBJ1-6,ASSSRTVSPLH
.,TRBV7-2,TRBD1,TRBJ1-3,ASIRDRGWDTIY
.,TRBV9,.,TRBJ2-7,ASSSRGGANQYYEQY
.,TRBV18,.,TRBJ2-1,ASSPLKASSYNEQF
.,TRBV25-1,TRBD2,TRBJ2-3,ASRYSSGSPTDTQY
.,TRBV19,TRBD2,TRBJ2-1,ASSSPGAGGVGEQF
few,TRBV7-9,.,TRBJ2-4,ASSFDQNIQY
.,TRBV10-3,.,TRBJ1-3,AISESRASGNTIY
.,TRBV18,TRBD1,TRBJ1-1,ASSPWTGMAEAF
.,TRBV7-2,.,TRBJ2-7,ASSFFAGFTYEQY
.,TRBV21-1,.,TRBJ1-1,ASSRENRRGRDTEAF
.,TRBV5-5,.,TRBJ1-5,ASSQALTGNYNQPQH
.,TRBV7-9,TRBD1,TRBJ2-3,ASSLTQGAWY
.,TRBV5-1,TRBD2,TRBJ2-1,ASSSTSGGTNEQF
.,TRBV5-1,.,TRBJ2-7,ASRDSEYEQY
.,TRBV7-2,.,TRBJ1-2,ASSLTGYGYT
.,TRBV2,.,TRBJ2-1,ASSAGTHSYNEQF
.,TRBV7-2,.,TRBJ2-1,ASSLIPQSYNEQF
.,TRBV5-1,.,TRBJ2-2,ASSHVGSGELF
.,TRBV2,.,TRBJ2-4,ASRRGWGPKNIQY
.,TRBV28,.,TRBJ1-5,ASSQRQPQH
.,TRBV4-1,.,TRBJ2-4,ASSQVDGKNIQY
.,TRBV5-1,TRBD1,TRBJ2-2,ASRLDRVNTGELF
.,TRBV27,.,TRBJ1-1,ASSLNNGRNTEAF
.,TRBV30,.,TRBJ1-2,ALMGGPYGYT
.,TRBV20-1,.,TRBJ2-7,SALQGHEQY
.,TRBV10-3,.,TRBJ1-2,AISANNGPTGYT
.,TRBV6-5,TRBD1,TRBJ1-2,ASSWGQGYYGYT
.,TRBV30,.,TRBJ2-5,AGDAGPKETQY
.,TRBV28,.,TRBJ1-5,ASSGFGSNQPQH
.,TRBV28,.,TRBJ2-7,ASSLLWSPNYEQY
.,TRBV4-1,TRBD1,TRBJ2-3,ASSPRGLTADTQY
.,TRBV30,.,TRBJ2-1,AWNPVPGHAYNEQF